A single sample is the source of the 13 T cell receptor beta chains below, sequenced in a study of cytomegalovirus exposure and HLA in healthy donors. The PCR made use of 60 Vbeta and 13 Jbeta primers. Here immunoSEQ multiplex PCR was the method, and the copy in TCRdb shows in-frame clones only, minus some. Among 100,000 to 150,000 clones listed, about 70% were seen once. The source material was PBMCs. These receptors all come from a woman aged 55-75 years in good health and CMV-seropositive.

The rearrangement joins TRBV19 to TRBJ1-2; no definite D call. The germline V gene encodes CDR1 LNHDA and CDR2 SQIVND (reference sequence). The CDR3 sequence is 13 residues long. The V end lost 5 bases, the J end lost 6 bases, and 13 bases lay between the germline ends. The CDR3 nucleotides are TGTGCCAGTAGTTCCCGGGAGAGACATGGCTACACCTTC. This sequence encodes CASSSRERHGYTF.

The rearrangement uses TRBV28 and TRBJ1-4; 9 bases align to TRBD1. V gave up 4 bases and J gave up 8 bases; unmatched junction bases: 2. The CDR3 extends over 13 amino acids. Germline V gene lookup returns CDR1 MDHEN and CDR2 SYDVKM. The CDR3 sequence: CASSSGQGEKLFF. The DNA of the CDR3 is TGTGCCAGCAGTTCTGGACAGGGGGAAAAACTGTTTTTT.

The CDR3 loop is CASSLTSGGQPQHF. Here the CDR3 DNA reads TGTGCCAGCAGCTTAACTTCTGGAGGGCAGCCCCAGCATTTT. The chain is built from TRBV7-2 and TRBJ1-5, with D hard to call. CDR3 size: 14 residues. The V and J ends lost 2 bases and 7 bases respectively, with 12 bases between them. From germline, CDR1 is SGHTA and CDR2 FQGNSA. The full variable domain, rest sourced from reference TRBV7-2 and TRBJ1-5, is GAGVSQSPSNKVTEKGKDVELRCDPISGHTALYWYRQSLGQGLEFLIYFQGNSAPDKSGLPSDRFSAERTGGSVSTLTIQRTQQEDSAVYLCASSLTSGGQPQHFGDGTRLSIL.

The chain has TRBV18 and TRBJ1-4; D is undetermined. Germline V lookup: CDR1 KGHSH, CDR2 LQKENI. CDR3 size: 14 residues. Trimming shortened V by 6 bases and J by 7 bases, and 15 bases separated the two germline ends. As DNA, the CDR3 is TGTGCCAGCTCGCCTGAGCCCGCGGGTGAAAAACTGTTTTTT. Encoded protein: CASSPEPAGEKLFF.

This clone occurred once. This chain uses TRBV4-2 with TRBJ1-3; D gene ambiguous. Germline CDR1 and CDR2: LGHNA and YNFKEQ. V dropped 1 base and J dropped 8 bases, with 9 bases sitting between them. The CDR3 sequence is 13 residues long. The CDR3 region has the DNA TGTGCCAGCAGCCAAGGTAGTACGGACACCATATATTTT. As protein: CASSQGSTDTIYF.

The chain has TRBV28 and TRBJ2-7, with 7 bases lining up with TRBD1. The J segment lost 2 bases and the V segment lost 7 bases, leaving 8 bases of the junction unmatched. This CDR3 comprises 14 residues. Germline V gene data show CDR1 as MDHEN and CDR2 as SYDVKM. CDR3 bases: TGTGCCAGCATCGAAAGGGGGCGGACCTACGAGCAGTACTTC. Translation: CASIERGRTYEQYF. Based on the CDR3 plus reference TRBV28 and TRBJ2-7, the full variable domain is DVKVTQSSRYLVKRTGEKVFLECVQDMDHENMFWYRQDPGLGLRLIYFSYDVKMKEKGDIPEGYSVSREKKERFSLILESASTNQTSMYLCASIERGRTYEQYFGPGTRLTVT.

The V and J genes are TRBV19 and TRBJ1-1; no clear D gene. Germline CDR1 is LNHDA and CDR2 is SQIVND (reference sequence). This CDR3 contains 15 residues. The V and J ends lost 9 bases and 4 bases respectively, with 21 bases between them. The CDR3 DNA reads TGTGCCAGCAATAGGTCTCGTGGACGGGGCACTGAAGCTTTCTTT. Translated: CASNRSRGRGTEAFF.

J is TRBJ1-1 and V is TRBV7-9; TRBD1 matches at 12 bases. Germline V gene lookup returns CDR1 SEHNR and CDR2 FQNEAQ (reference sequence). This CDR3 spans 17 amino acids. The V segment lost 5 bases and the J segment 1 base; nucleotides outside the gene matches: 8. CDR3 protein: CASSPGDRGPGNTEAFF. The CDR3 region has the DNA TGTGCCAGCAGCCCAGGGGACAGGGGGCCCGGGAACACTGAAGCTTTCTTT.

V is TRBV7-8 and J is TRBJ1-1; 10 bases fit TRBD1. CDR1 and CDR2 from the germline V gene are SGHVS and FQNEAQ. The CDR3 length is 14 residues. The J segment lost 5 bases and the V segment lost 3 bases, leaving 3 bases of the junction unmatched. Written as DNA, the CDR3 is TGTGCCAGCAGCTTCAGGACAGGGGGGACTGAAGCTTTCTTT. The encoded protein is CASSFRTGGTEAFF.

For the CDR3, the DNA is TGTGCCAGCAGTGAATACAGGAACACTGAAGCTTTCTTT. This translates into CASSEYRNTEAFF. The chain carries TRBV2 and TRBJ1-1, with D unclear. Germline V CDR1 and CDR2: SNHLY, FYNNEI. V dropped 2 bases and J dropped 1 base, with 5 bases sitting between them. The length of the CDR3 is 13 residues.

The V and J genes are TRBV5-1 and TRBJ1-4, with D perhaps matching TRBD1 (6 bases). This CDR3 is built from 15 residues. Germline CDR1 reads SGHRS; CDR2 reads YFSETQ. The V end was cut by 2 bases, the J end by 6 bases, with 14 bases between. The CDR3 spells CASSFVQGRDEKLFF. In nucleotides, the CDR3 is TGCGCCAGCAGCTTCGTACAGGGTCGGGATGAAAAACTGTTTTTT.

The chain employs TRBV5-1 and TRBJ2-7; possibly TRBD2 for D (5 bases). The V end was cut by 4 bases, the J end by 6 bases, with 14 bases between. In germline, CDR1 is SGHRS, CDR2 YFSETQ. The CDR3 consists of 13 residues. The CDR3 DNA reads as TGCGCCAGCAGCCCGAGGGCGGGCAGCGAGCAGTACTTC. This encodes CASSPRAGSEQYF.

The gene calls are TRBV4-3 and TRBJ1-4, with 7 bases matching TRBD1. V was pared by 0 bases and J by 5 bases, with 12 bases of the junction left unmatched. The germline V gene has CDR1 LGHNA and CDR2 YSLEER. This CDR3 comprises 18 residues. CDR3 loop: CASSQDATGRVKNEKLFF. In nucleotides, the CDR3 is TGCGCCAGCAGCCAAGATGCGACAGGGCGAGTTAAGAATGAAAAACTGTTTTTT.